This T cell receptor (beta chain) was documented in a study of T cells in localized non-small cell lung cancer. Method: immunoSEQ multiplex PCR; TCRdb's copy keeps in-frame clones and lacks some. The repertoire consists of 25,000 to 30,000 clones, with roughly 84% occurring once and the leading ten covering 5% to 6.5%. CDR3 length: 13 residues. Deletions cut 0 bases from V and 7 bases from J, with 10 bases between. The germline V gene has CDR1 SGHDN and CDR2 FVKESK. The receptor comes from a man aged 35-69 years with stage III lung adenocarcinoma. The chain links TRBV14 to TRBJ2-7; D is unresolved. The source material was peripheral blood mononuclear cells, sampled before any cancer treatment. The CDR3 sequence: CASSQEVPGEQYF. In DNA, the CDR3 is TGTGCCAGCAGCCAAGAGGTCCCCGGGGAGCAGTACTTC.